This record concerns one T cell receptor beta chain sequence. Its target is not known. Time point meaning: pre-treatment sample, taken before nivolumab and TIL therapy. The data derive from a study of TIL therapy for anti-PD-1-resistant metastatic lung cancer. General study results and limits: Patients were highly selected, enriched for treatment-naive, never-smoker and oncogene-addicted cases.

The immunoSEQ assay was v3. The assay was immunoSEQ multiplex PCR, and TCRdb's table has in-frame clones only and misses some. This repertoire shows roughly 57,000 clones, 80% to 90% found once; its top ten account for roughly 3%. The CDR3 is 14 amino acids. Germline V lookup: CDR1 SGHAT, CDR2 FQDESV (reference sequence). The ends lost 3 bases at V and 3 bases at J; junction bases unmatched: 4. The source is a person aged 25-80 years with non-small cell lung cancer. The source was blood, collected at baseline. The V call is TRBV11-1, the J call TRBJ2-7, with 8 bases fitting TRBD1. The CDR3 here is CASSFGTGHYEQYF. As DNA, the CDR3 is TGTGCCAGCAGCTTCGGGACAGGCCACTACGAGCAGTACTTC.